The 30 T cell receptor beta chains listed next were all sequenced from one sample in a study of control samples from healthy donors and cancer patients. Sequencing was performed with immunoSEQ multiplex PCR; in TCRdb, only in-frame clones are kept and a portion is missing. The data show about 120,000 clones, with about 83% seen just once and about an eighth held by the top ten. The specimen was blood. These receptors were collected from a man younger than 45 in good health.

The V gene is TRBV27, the J gene TRBJ1-1; D possibly corresponds to TRBD1 (6 bases). The ends were cut back, 3 bases at V and 4 bases at J, with 15 bases in the middle. The CDR3 extends over 15 amino acids. The germline CDR1 and CDR2 sequences are MNHEY and SMNVEV (reference sequence). The CDR3: CASSLMAGTSTEAFF. Here the CDR3 DNA reads TGTGCCAGCAGTTTGATGGCAGGGACATCCACTGAAGCTTTCTTT.

The rearrangement links TRBV4-1 to TRBJ2-5; D is unclear. The V gene lost 0 bases and the J gene lost 1 base, with 9 bases spanning the gap. CDR3 length equals 15 residues. The germline V gene has CDR1 MGHRA and CDR2 YSYEKL. The CDR3 spells CASSQEGRIQETQYF. CDR3 DNA sequence: TGCGCCAGCAGCCAAGAAGGCAGAATCCAAGAGACCCAGTACTTC.

The V gene is TRBV3-1 (or the pseudogene TRBV3-2), the J gene TRBJ2-5; a weak D match, TRBD1 (6 bases). Germline CDR1 reads LGHDT; CDR2 reads YNNKEL (reference sequence). The CDR3 consists of 15 residues. V dropped 1 base and J dropped 2 bases, with 11 bases sitting between them. The CDR3 DNA reads as TGTGCCAGCAGCCAAGCGACAGGCGGTCAAGAGACCCAGTACTTC. Amino acids: CASSQATGGQETQYF.

V is TRBV5-8 and J is TRBJ2-1; 12 bases line up with TRBD2. V shed 3 bases and J 5 bases; nucleotides not matched to a gene: 6. This CDR3 is built from 16 residues. Germline assignment: CDR1 SGHTS and CDR2 YDEGEE. The CDR3 nucleotides read TGTGCCAGCAGCTCCCGCCGGACTAGCGGGAACAATGAGCAGTTCTTC. Protein: CASSSRRTSGNNEQFF.

The chain links TRBV5-6 to TRBJ1-1; D may be TRBD1 (5 bases). V shed 0 bases and J shed 11 bases, with 8 bases lying between them. Germline V gene data show CDR1 as SGHDT and CDR2 as YYEEEE. CDR3 length: 11 amino acids. Here the CDR3 reads CASSLVGDAFF. The CDR3 DNA sequence: TGTGCCAGCAGCTTGGTAGGGGACGCTTTCTTT.

The V and J genes are TRBV10-1 and TRBJ2-3; possibly TRBD2 for D (6 bases). The germline gives CDR1 WNHNN, CDR2 SYGVQD (reference sequence). The CDR3 is made up of 13 amino acids. Trimming removed 2 bases from V and 6 bases from J, with 9 bases in between. In nucleotides, the CDR3 is TGCGCCAGCAGTGAGGCGGGGCGGGATACGCAGTATTTT. This translates into CASSEAGRDTQYF.

The gene calls are TRBV11-1 and TRBJ2-3; possible D gene TRBD1, 6 bases. V lost 2 bases and J 3 bases, leaving 12 bases between the germline ends. The germline CDR1 and CDR2 sequences are SGHAT and FQDESV (reference sequence). The CDR3 sequence is 15 residues long. The DNA of the CDR3 is TGTGCCAGCAGCTTAAACAGGGTAGGAACAGATACGCAGTATTTT. This translates into CASSLNRVGTDTQYF.

The chain is built from TRBV3-1 (or the pseudogene TRBV3-2) and TRBJ1-1; D uncertain. Trimming pared 1 base from V and 8 bases from J, leaving 11 bases between. Germline V gene data show CDR1 as LGHDT and CDR2 as YNNKEL (reference sequence). This CDR3 region has 13 residues. As DNA, the CDR3 is TGTGCCAGCAGCCAAGTGGCAGGCCTCGAAGCTTTCTTT. It translates to CASSQVAGLEAFF.

The chain uses TRBV28 and TRBJ2-7, with 13 bases that match TRBD2. The CDR3 is 16 residues long. Looked up from germline, CDR1 is MDHEN and CDR2 is SYDVKM. V gave up 3 bases and J gave up 7 bases; unmatched junction bases: 9. CDR3 amino acids: CASSLEGTSGGDEQYV. In nucleotides, the CDR3 is TGTGCCAGCAGTTTGGAAGGCACTAGCGGGGGGGATGAGCAGTACGTC.

The chain recombines TRBV19 with TRBJ2-2, with D uncertain. From germline, CDR1 is LNHDA and CDR2 SQIVND (reference sequence). V shed 0 bases and J shed 5 bases, with 4 bases lying between them. The length of the CDR3 is 13 residues. CDR3 residues: CASSIDRTGELFF. In nucleotides, the CDR3 is TGTGCCAGTAGTATAGATAGGACCGGGGAGCTGTTTTTT.

The V gene is TRBV24-1, the J gene TRBJ2-6; D is undetermined. Germline loops: CDR1 KGHDR, CDR2 SFDVKD. Trimming stripped 3 bases from V and 0 bases from J, with 8 bases between. This CDR3 has 16 amino acids. The CDR3 reads CATSDPRSSGANVLTF. The CDR3 DNA reads as TGTGCCACCAGTGATCCACGGAGCTCTGGGGCCAACGTCCTGACTTTC.

CDR3 residues: CASSVAGRGASATGELFF. The CDR3 nucleotides read TGTGCCAGCAGCGTTGCAGGTCGGGGCGCCTCGGCCACCGGGGAGCTGTTTTTT. The rearrangement uses TRBV9 and TRBJ2-2; D assignment may be TRBD1 or TRBD2 (5 bases each). Germline V lookup: CDR1 SGDLS, CDR2 YYNGEE. The CDR3 totals 18 residues. The germline V and J ends were trimmed by 2 bases and 4 bases, with 21 bases remaining between them.

This chain joins TRBV4-2 and TRBJ2-1; 8 bases align to TRBD1. Germline CDR1 reads LGHNA; CDR2 reads YNFKEQ. The trim removed 0 bases at V and 0 bases at J, leaving 10 bases unmatched. CDR3 length: 19 residues. CDR3 coding DNA: TGTGCCAGCAGCCAAGATTCCTCCCAGGGGGCCTCCTCCTACAATGAGCAGTTCTTC. It encodes CASSQDSSQGASSYNEQFF.

The chain is built from TRBV6-5 and TRBJ1-5; D perhaps matches TRBD1 (6 bases). Per germline, CDR1 MNHEY and CDR2 SVGAGI. The CDR3 is 13 amino acids. The V gene lost 9 bases and the J gene lost 1 base, with 10 bases spanning the gap. The CDR3 DNA follows: TGTGCCAGTCGGGACACCAGCAATCAGCCCCAGCATTTT. Translation: CASRDTSNQPQHF.

The chain combines TRBV6-5 with TRBJ1-5, with 7 bases that match TRBD1. The CDR3 runs to 13 residues. The ends lost 5 bases at V and 7 bases at J; junction bases unmatched: 5. CDR1 and CDR2 (germline): MNHEY, SVGAGI. CDR3 loop: CASSNRGQQPQHF. DNA of the CDR3: TGTGCCAGCAGTAACAGGGGCCAACAGCCCCAGCATTTT.

This chain connects TRBV30 to TRBJ1-2, with a tentative D call TRBD1 (6 bases). The CDR3 runs 17 residues. Trimming shortened V by 4 bases and J by 2 bases, and 23 bases separated the two germline ends. The germline gives CDR1 GTSNPN, CDR2 SVGIG (reference sequence). CDR3 sequence: CAWIPSWKTGANYGYTF. The CDR3 coding sequence is TGTGCCTGGATTCCCAGTTGGAAGACAGGAGCCAACTATGGCTACACCTTC.

The chain recombines TRBV5-4 with TRBJ1-3; 9 bases fit TRBD1. V shed 6 bases, J shed 8 bases, and the junction held 6 bases outside the gene matches. Germline CDR1 and CDR2: SGHNT and YYREEE (reference sequence). This CDR3 contains 13 residues. Here the CDR3 DNA reads TGTGCCAGCACCCCGGACAGGGGCCACACCATATATTTT. It yields the protein CASTPDRGHTIYF.

The gene calls are TRBV11-2 and TRBJ1-1; TRBD1 aligns across 9 bases. The junction had 4 bases not matched to a gene; V was cut back by 5 bases and J by 0 bases. This CDR3 is 15 amino acids long. Germline lookup yields CDR1 SGHAT and CDR2 FQNNGV. DNA for the CDR3: TGTGCCAGCAGCCCTGGACAGGGGTTGAACACTGAAGCTTTCTTT. It specifies CASSPGQGLNTEAFF.

The J gene is TRBJ2-1, the V gene TRBV5-1; D is undetermined. V was pared by 0 bases and J by 7 bases, with 2 bases between. CDR1 is SGHRS and CDR2 is YFSETQ in the germline V gene. The CDR3 contains 11 residues. CDR3 in DNA: TGCGCCAGCAGCTTGGAAAATGAGCAGTTCTTC. This translates into CASSLENEQFF. Full variable domain (outside the CDR3, taken from reference TRBV5-1 and TRBJ2-1): KAGVTQTPRYLIKTRGQQVTLSCSPISGHRSVSWYQQTPGQGLQFLFEYFSETQRNKGNFPGRFSGRQFSNSRSEMNVSTLELGDSALYLCASSLENEQFFGPGTRLTVL.

This chain connects TRBV2 to TRBJ2-2; D not certain. Germline CDR1 and CDR2: SNHLY and FYNNEI. CDR3 length equals 16 residues. Trimming took off 11 bases at V and 0 bases at J, with 19 bases between the two ends. CDR3 amino acids: CAASPETIANTGELFF. The CDR3 DNA follows: TGTGCCGCCTCCCCCGAGACAATTGCGAACACCGGGGAGCTGTTTTTT.

This clone showed up just once. One end of the junction fails to match germline, which may point to a read error. The rearrangement links TRBV30 to TRBJ1-2; D is unresolved. From germline, CDR1 is GTSNPN and CDR2 SVGIG (reference sequence). The CDR3 spans 11 residues. CDR3 sequence: CAWSEGAGLAF. The CDR3 nucleotides are TGTGCCTGGAGTGAGGGAGCGGGCCTCGCCTTC.

The V and J genes are TRBV24-1 and TRBJ2-3; no firm D call. The length of the CDR3 is 14 residues. V was shortened by 3 bases and J by 5 bases, with 11 bases between the two germline ends. The V gene's germline CDR1 is KGHDR and CDR2 SFDVKD. CDR3 protein: CATSDVPTRDTQYF. The CDR3 DNA sequence: TGTGCCACCAGTGATGTCCCAACGAGAGATACGCAGTATTTT.

This clone was detected a few times. CDR3 DNA: TGTGCCAGCAGTTCTGGGGCATCCGATACTAATGAAAAACTGTTTTTT. Translated, it gives CASSSGASDTNEKLFF. The chain employs TRBV28 and TRBJ1-4, with a possible D match to TRBD1 (5 bases). The V end was cut by 4 bases, the J end by 2 bases, with 14 bases between. CDR3 length: 16 residues. Germline CDR1 is MDHEN and CDR2 is SYDVKM.

V is TRBV2 and J is TRBJ1-2; no firm D call. The germline CDR1 and CDR2 sequences are SNHLY and FYNNEI. Trimming removed 1 base from V and 9 bases from J, with 12 bases in between. The CDR3 loop spans 13 amino acids. This CDR3 is CASSEDPTGSYTF. CDR3 coding DNA: TGTGCCAGCAGTGAAGACCCAACCGGAAGCTACACCTTC.

This clone was observed a handful of times. V gene TRBV9 combines with J gene TRBJ2-7; D call uncertain. Trimming took off 0 bases at V and 5 bases at J, with 12 bases between the two ends. CDR1 is SGDLS, CDR2 YYNGEE, per germline. CDR3 length: 14 residues. The CDR3 here is CASSVGPTGHEQYF. The CDR3, as DNA: TGTGCCAGCAGCGTAGGACCAACGGGCCACGAGCAGTACTTC.

This chain connects TRBV7-9 to TRBJ1-1, with TRBD1 identical over 9 bases. The junction had 11 bases not matched to a gene; V was cut back by 5 bases and J by 10 bases. Germline CDR1 is SEHNR and CDR2 is FQNEAQ (reference sequence). The CDR3 is 14 amino acids. The CDR3 here is CASSLIRDRERAFF. CDR3 in DNA: TGTGCCAGCAGCCTTATCCGGGACAGGGAGCGAGCTTTCTTT.

The chain combines TRBV7-9 with TRBJ1-1; D might be TRBD1 (6 bases). The germline V and J ends were trimmed by 4 bases and 0 bases, with 9 bases remaining between them. This CDR3 has 14 amino acids. The germline gives CDR1 SEHNR, CDR2 FQNEAQ (reference sequence). The CDR3 nucleotides are TGTGCCAGCAGCTCCGGGACACTGAACACTGAAGCTTTCTTT. Translation: CASSSGTLNTEAFF.

The rearrangement joins TRBV30 to TRBJ1-2; D is unresolved. The CDR3 spans 9 residues. V lost 6 bases and J lost 3, with 2 bases in between. CDR1 is GTSNPN, CDR2 SVGIG, per germline (reference sequence). The CDR3 sequence is CACHYGYTF. The CDR3 DNA is TGTGCCTGTCACTATGGCTACACCTTC.

The V gene is TRBV11-2, the J gene TRBJ1-6; D is unclear. Germline CDR1 is SGHAT and CDR2 is FQNNGV. This CDR3 comprises 14 residues. V was shortened by 1 base and J by 5 bases, with 6 bases between the two germline ends. The CDR3 reads CASSLGVDNSPLHF. DNA for the CDR3: TGTGCCAGCAGCTTAGGAGTGGATAATTCACCCCTCCACTTT. Full variable domain (outside the CDR3, taken from reference TRBV11-2 and TRBJ1-6): EAGVAQSPRYKIIEKRQSVAFWCNPISGHATLYWYQQILGQGPKLLIQFQNNGVVDDSQLPKDRFSAERLKGVDSTLKIQPAKLEDSAVYLCASSLGVDNSPLHFGNGTRLTVT.

This chain links TRBV27 with TRBJ1-2; TRBD1 agrees at 9 bases. Looked up from germline, CDR1 is MNHEY and CDR2 is SMNVEV (reference sequence). J lost 5 bases, V lost 0 bases, and 4 bases had no gene match. There are 15 residues in the CDR3. The CDR3 is CASSLSGTGRYGYTF. CDR3 bases: TGTGCCAGCAGTTTATCGGGGACAGGGAGGTATGGCTACACCTTC.